The 21 T cell receptor beta chains reported below all come from one sample, sequenced in a study of T cell repertoires in cytomegalovirus infection. One entry per CDR3 protein, called by TCRdb with MiXCR from the reads. The sample has about 740,000 distinct CDR3 sequences, 35% to 45% seen once. The sample consisted of PBMCs. The receptors were sampled from a human donor in good health (CMV status not recorded). Some clones in this sample may be carry-over from other donors' samples.

The chain recombines TRBV29-1 with TRBJ2-7, with a tentative D call TRBD1 (6 bases). This CDR3 has 14 amino acids. Germline assignment: CDR1 SQVTM and CDR2 ANQGSEA. Trimming cost V 2 bases and J 7 bases, with 18 bases left between them. The CDR3 sequence is CSVELGARYKEQYF. CDR3 coding DNA: TGCAGCGTTGAATTGGGGGCACGGTACAAGGAGCAGTACTTC.

The chain recombines TRBV10-3 with TRBJ1-1; TRBD1 might be the D (5 bases). The CDR3 runs 16 residues. Per the germline V gene, CDR1 is ENHRY and CDR2 is SYGVKD. With 0 bases removed from V and 1 base from J, the gap between germline ends came to 12 bases. CDR3 amino acids: CAISESFSGKNTEAFF. CDR3 sequence (DNA): TGTGCCATCAGTGAGTCCTTTTCAGGGAAGAACACTGAAGCTTTCTTT.

This clonotype was counted between two and nine times. This chain connects TRBV7-9 to TRBJ1-5; D is undetermined. V was trimmed by 5 bases and J by 4 bases, leaving 9 bases between them. CDR3 length: 13 amino acids. Germline V gene lookup returns CDR1 SEHNR and CDR2 FQNEAQ (reference sequence). The DNA of the CDR3 is TGTGCCAGCAGCGGCGGAGTAAATCAGCCCCAGCATTTT. This sequence encodes CASSGGVNQPQHF. The whole variable domain, remainder taken from reference TRBV7-9 and TRBJ1-5, is DTGVSQNPRHKITKRGQNVTFRCDPISEHNRLYWYRQTLGQGPEFLTYFQNEAQLEKSRLLSDRFSAERPKGSFSTLEIQRTEQGDSAMYLCASSGGVNQPQHFGDGTRLSIL.

This clonotype was seen only once. At one boundary the junction diverges from the germline segment, which might be a read error. The chain links TRBV28 to TRBJ1-5; no definite D call. The CDR3 spans 15 residues. The germline V gene has CDR1 MDHEN and CDR2 SYDVKM. CDR3 sequence reads: CASSLDTFSNQPPHF. CDR3 sequence (DNA): TGTGCCAGCAGTTTAGATACGTTTAGCAATCAGCCCCCGCATTTT.

In this sample, this clonotype turned up once. The rearrangement uses TRBV28 and TRBJ1-1; weak D call: TRBD1 (5 bases). The CDR3 is made up of 16 amino acids. Germline CDR1 and CDR2: MDHEN and SYDVKM. V lost 5 bases and J lost 3, with 19 bases in between. The CDR3 coding sequence is TGTGCCAGCAGTCCCCTGGGGGGGGTTGAGGACACTGAAGCTTTCTTT. Translation gives CASSPLGGVEDTEAFF.

V usage is TRBV28 and J usage is TRBJ1-5, with TRBD1 matching over 10 bases. The CDR3 length is 14 residues. CDR1 MDHEN and CDR2 SYDVKM come from the germline V gene. V dropped 7 bases and J dropped 6; count of bases not matched to a gene: 6. The DNA of the CDR3 is TGTGCCAGCAATGACAGGGGGCCTAGTCAGCCCCAGCATTTT. Residues: CASNDRGPSQPQHF.

This chain links TRBV6-6 with TRBJ2-7, with D possibly matching TRBD2 (6 bases). The V gene lost 2 bases and the J gene lost 5 bases, with 16 bases spanning the gap. The CDR3 runs 15 residues. In germline, CDR1 is MNHNY, CDR2 SVGAGI (reference sequence). The CDR3 region is CASSYPVGLAHEQYF. Here the CDR3 DNA reads TGTGCCAGCAGTTACCCGGTCGGGCTAGCGCACGAGCAGTACTTC.

The chain joins TRBV20-1 to TRBJ2-4; D may be TRBD1 (5 bases). The CDR3 covers 15 residues. V lost 0 bases to trimming and J lost 0 bases, with 9 bases between them. Germline V gene lookup returns CDR1 DFQATT and CDR2 SNEGSKA (reference sequence). The CDR3 region is CSARDLGLAKNIQYF. In nucleotides, the CDR3 is TGCAGTGCTAGAGATCTGGGGCTAGCCAAAAACATTCAGTACTTC.

Note on this clonotype: One end of the junction does not line up with germline, which may come from a read error. In DNA, the CDR3 is TGTGCCAGCAGTGAACCTCGTAGGGACCCCCAGCGCTTT. It yields the protein CASSEPRRDPQRF. The chain links TRBV6-5 to TRBJ1-4; D is possibly TRBD1 (5 bases). The germline V gene has CDR1 MNHEY and CDR2 SVGAGI. There are 13 residues in the CDR3.

The V and J genes are TRBV6-6 and TRBJ2-6; D may correspond to TRBD1 or TRBD2 (5 bases each). Germline CDR1 is MNHNY and CDR2 is SVGAGI (reference sequence). V was shortened by 2 bases and J by 2 bases, with 13 bases between the two germline ends. This CDR3 region has 17 residues. The CDR3: CASSYGLGTTGANVLTF. DNA for the CDR3: TGTGCCAGCAGTTACGGGCTAGGGACGACTGGGGCCAACGTCCTGACTTTC.

The V gene is TRBV7-9, the J gene TRBJ2-2; perhaps D is TRBD1 or TRBD2 (5 bases each). The germline V and J ends were trimmed by 5 bases and 8 bases, with 21 bases remaining between them. CDR1 and CDR2 (germline): SEHNR, FQNEAQ (reference sequence). CDR3 length equals 16 residues. The CDR3 sequence: CASSRERVLGPGELFF. The CDR3 DNA reads as TGTGCCAGCAGCCGAGAAAGGGTACTGGGACCGGGGGAGCTGTTTTTT.

The table lists this clonotype with a few counts. The CDR3 coding sequence is TGCAGCGTTGCGTGGCGGGGGGGTGCCGGGGAGCTGTTTTTT. This gives the protein CSVAWRGGAGELFF. The chain is built from TRBV29-1 and TRBJ2-2, with 9 bases that match TRBD2. This CDR3 comprises 14 residues. Germline CDR1 and CDR2: SQVTM and ANQGSEA. The junction had 6 bases not matched to a gene; V was cut back by 4 bases and J by 6 bases.

The V gene is TRBV7-2, the J gene TRBJ2-3; a possible D gene is TRBD2 (6 bases). The ends were cut back, 3 bases at V and 1 base at J, with 11 bases in the middle. From germline, CDR1 is SGHTA and CDR2 FQGNSA. The CDR3 is made up of 15 amino acids. The CDR3 bases are TGTGCCAGCAGCTTTAGCGGTTCCGGCACAGATACGCAGTATTTT. Residues: CASSFSGSGTDTQYF.

The J gene is TRBJ1-2, the V gene TRBV12-3 or TRBV12-4; the match to TRBD1 covers 7 bases. V lost 3 bases and J lost 4; bases outside the gene matches: 8. The CDR3 has 15 amino acids. CDR3 nucleotide sequence: TGTGCCAGCAGTTTTGGGAGGGGGCGCACCTATGGCTACACCTTC. Protein: CASSFGRGRTYGYTF.

Only a few counts were recorded for this clonotype. The chain uses TRBV29-1 and TRBJ1-1, with 10 positions matching TRBD1. The CDR3 contains 13 residues. V shed 4 bases and J 7 bases; nucleotides not matched to a gene: 6. CDR1 and CDR2 (germline): SQVTM, ANQGSEA. In DNA form, the CDR3 reads TGCAGCGTTGTTCGAGACAGGGGGCGTGAAGCTTTCTTT. Its protein product is CSVVRDRGREAFF.

The chain couples TRBV28 to TRBJ2-1; 7 nucleotides match TRBD1. The CDR3 spans 14 residues. Unmatched junction bases numbered 14, after V lost 11 bases and J lost 7 bases. Looked up from germline, CDR1 is MDHEN and CDR2 is SYDVKM. The CDR3 is CASQPPGQQNEQFF. CDR3 in DNA: TGTGCCTCCCAACCCCCGGGACAGCAGAATGAGCAGTTCTTC.

This clonotype was counted a few times. This chain links TRBV11-2 with TRBJ2-1; D is uncertain. Germline CDR1 and CDR2: SGHAT and FQNNGV. V gave up 1 base and J gave up 2 bases, with 9 bases separating them. The CDR3 length is 15 residues. The chain's CDR3 is CASSLVTGAYNEQFF. For the CDR3, the DNA is TGTGCCAGCAGCTTAGTGACTGGCGCCTACAATGAGCAGTTCTTC.

This clonotype was observed at least ten times. This rearrangement joins TRBV6-1 to TRBJ2-3; D unresolved. The V gene's germline CDR1 is MNHNS and CDR2 SASEGT. The CDR3 contains 13 residues. V lost 1 base and J lost 7, with 9 bases in between. CDR3 DNA sequence: TGTGCCAGCAGTGAAGGAGCGAAGAATACGCAGTATTTT. As protein: CASSEGAKNTQYF.

The J gene is TRBJ2-7, the V gene TRBV12-3 or TRBV12-4, with a possible D match to TRBD2 (6 bases). Trimming cost V 4 bases and J 3 bases, with 13 bases left between them. CDR3 size: 14 residues. CDR3 region: CASSSGTSFYEQYF. In nucleotides, the CDR3 is TGTGCCAGCAGTTCCGGGACTTCCTTCTACGAGCAGTACTTC.

V and J are TRBV7-8 and TRBJ2-7, with 11 bases that match TRBD2. This CDR3 is 17 amino acids long. The germline CDR1 and CDR2 sequences are SGHVS and FQNEAQ. The junction had 10 bases not matched to a gene; V was cut back by 2 bases and J by 4 bases. CDR3 DNA sequence: TGTGCCAGCAGCTTAAGGTCGGGACTAGCGGCCTTTTACGAGCAGTACTTC. It specifies CASSLRSGLAAFYEQYF.

The chain carries TRBV6-6 and TRBJ1-1; D gene uncertain. Trimming cost V 7 bases and J 1 base, with 13 bases left between them. Germline values: CDR1 MNHNY, CDR2 SVGAGI (reference sequence). The CDR3 contains 14 residues. Here the CDR3 DNA reads TGTGCCAGCATCAACCGTGCGTGGAACACTGAAGCTTTCTTT. Translation: CASINRAWNTEAFF.